Each of the 12 T cell receptor beta chains below was sequenced from the same sample in a study of T cells in Graves' hyperthyroidism and ophthalmopathy. Researchers took RNA transcripts and amplified the TCR beta CDR3 regions from them. Initially, a first-round RT-PCR of the TCR CDR3 employed the HTBI primer set. TCRdb reprocessed the multiplex PCR reads via MiXCR and lists one record per CDR3 protein. The table has some 700,000 distinct CDR3 sequences, around 16% seen once; the top ten hold 15% to 17%. Material for sequencing was blood. The receptors were sampled from a man in his fifties with Graves' hyperthyroidism.

This clonotype appeared a few times. This chain uses TRBV20-1 with TRBJ2-3, with TRBD1 identical over 7 bases. Losses at the gene ends were 3 bases for V and 0 bases for J; bases not matched to a gene: 3. The CDR3 runs to 14 residues. Per germline, CDR1 DFQATT and CDR2 SNEGSKA (reference sequence). CDR3 nucleotide sequence: TGCAGTGCTAGGGGACAGAAGAGCACAGATACGCAGTATTTT. This codes for CSARGQKSTDTQYF.

Turning to this clonotype: A much larger clone lies one base from this, so it may be a read error. The V gene is TRBV6-5, the J gene TRBJ1-1; tentative D call: TRBD1 (5 bases). V lost 4 bases and J lost 8, with 20 bases in between. CDR3 length equals 15 residues. CDR1 MNHEY and CDR2 SVGAGI come from the germline V gene. The CDR3 protein is CASSSDQRGVAEAFF. CDR3 in DNA: TGTGCCAGCAGTTCCGACCAAAGGGGTGTTGCCGAAGCTTTCTTT.

V and J are TRBV20-1 and TRBJ1-4; the D is unclear. Deletions cut 3 bases from V and 4 bases from J, with 12 bases between. Germline V gene sequence: CDR1 DFQATT, CDR2 SNEGSKA (reference sequence). This CDR3 comprises 14 residues. CDR3 sequence reads: CSASTEAYNEKLFF. The CDR3 DNA reads TGCAGTGCTAGTACCGAGGCGTATAATGAAAAACTGTTTTTT.

This clonotype was seen many times. V and J are TRBV28 and TRBJ1-1, with D hard to call. With 2 bases removed from V and 3 bases from J, the gap between germline ends came to 7 bases. Germline-derived CDR1 and CDR2 are MDHEN and SYDVKM. The CDR3 spans 13 residues. This chain's CDR3 is CASSLGGDTEAFF. The CDR3 nucleotides are TGTGCCAGCAGTTTAGGCGGTGACACTGAAGCTTTCTTT.

This clonotype appeared a few times. The CDR3 DNA reads TGTGCCAGCAGCCTTAATACTGGTACGCAGTATTTT. Residues: CASSLNTGTQYF. V gene TRBV6-1 combines with J gene TRBJ2-3; no definite D call. The CDR3 spans 12 residues. Trimming removed 6 bases at V and 8 bases at J, with 12 bases between. Germline CDR1 is MNHNS and CDR2 is SASEGT.

This clonotype was seen a few times. This could be a read error, since a much larger clone is one nucleotide away. V is TRBV7-2 and J is TRBJ1-4; the D gene is possibly TRBD1 (6 bases). Trimming left V 7 bases short and J 10 bases short, with 16 bases between. Looked up from germline, CDR1 is SGHTA and CDR2 is FQGNSA. This CDR3 spans 13 amino acids. The CDR3 is CASTTRTDGKLFF. Here the CDR3 DNA reads TGTGCCAGCACCACTAGGACAGATGGAAAACTGTTTTTT.

This clonotype came up many times. The chain links TRBV2 to TRBJ2-3; D ambiguous. Trimming pared 6 bases from V and 6 bases from J, leaving 10 bases between. Germline V gives CDR1 SNHLY, CDR2 FYNNEI. The CDR3 spans 12 residues. This CDR3 is CASRELGDTQYF. The CDR3 DNA reads TGTGCCAGCAGGGAGCTAGGGGATACGCAGTATTTT.

The table lists this clonotype with a few counts. The chain recombines TRBV3-1 with TRBJ1-1, with D hard to call. The germline V gene has CDR1 LGHDT and CDR2 YNNKEL (reference sequence). Between the trimmed V and J ends, which lost 4 bases and 4 bases, there was a span of 16 bases. The CDR3 extends over 15 amino acids. CDR3 residues: CASSPGEFLGTEAFF. The CDR3 DNA sequence: TGTGCCAGCAGCCCGGGAGAGTTTCTCGGCACTGAAGCTTTCTTT.

The chain has TRBV7-2 and TRBJ2-7; D not certain. Germline CDR1 reads SGHTA; CDR2 reads FQGNSA. V was pared by 5 bases and J by 2 bases, with 13 bases between. This CDR3 spans 14 amino acids. Here the CDR3 reads CASSHLRDPYEQYF. In DNA form, the CDR3 reads TGTGCCAGCAGCCACCTTAGAGACCCCTACGAGCAGTACTTC.

Comment on this clonotype: This could be a read error, since a much larger clone is one nucleotide away. The chain employs TRBV12-3 or TRBV12-4 and TRBJ1-4; the match to TRBD1 covers 7 bases. This CDR3 comprises 15 residues. CDR3 sequence (DNA): TGTGTCAGCAGCGTCCGGGACAGAAATAATGAAAAACTGTTTTTT. Its protein is CVSSVRDRNNEKLFF.

This clonotype was seen many times. V and J are TRBV29-1 and TRBJ2-5; 8 bases agree with TRBD2. Trimming cost V 4 bases and J 5 bases; bases outside gene matches: 12. This CDR3 comprises 15 residues. Germline CDR1 reads SQVTM; CDR2 reads ANQGSEA. CDR3 nucleotide sequence: TGCAGCGTTGCGAGTAGCGGGACGATTGCGGAGACCCAGTACTTC. Translated, it gives CSVASSGTIAETQYF. Supplemented by reference TRBV29-1 and TRBJ2-5, the full variable domain reads SAVISQKPSRDICQRGTSLTIQCQVDSQVTMMFWYRQQPGQSLTLIATANQGSEATYESGFVIDKFPISRPNLTFSTLTVSNMSPEDSSIYLCSVASSGTIAETQYFGPGTRLLVL.

The J gene is TRBJ2-3, the V gene TRBV5-1; possibly TRBD2 for D (5 bases). Trimming shortened V by 0 bases and J by 5 bases, and 19 bases separated the two germline ends. Germline CDR1 and CDR2: SGHRS and YFSETQ. The CDR3 runs 17 residues. The CDR3 is CASSLAGSRDRRDTQYF. The CDR3 bases are TGCGCCAGCAGCTTGGCCGGGTCTCGGGATAGGAGAGATACGCAGTATTTT. Complete variable domain (other parts from reference TRBV5-1 and TRBJ2-3): KAGVTQTPRYLIKTRGQQVTLSCSPISGHRSVSWYQQTPGQGLQFLFEYFSETQRNKGNFPGRFSGRQFSNSRSEMNVSTLELGDSALYLCASSLAGSRDRRDTQYFGPGTRLTVL.